A single sample gave rise to the 25 T cell receptor beta chains below, sequenced in a study of CD8+ T cells in alopecia areata. Extraction of RNA preceded its reverse transcription into cDNA, which served as the sequencing template. Assay: immunoSEQ multiplex PCR; the TCRdb copy retains only in-frame clones and omits some. The table has tens of thousands of clones, 29% seen once. Documented treatment: oral pan-JAK inhibitor, 5-10 mg twice daily. The material was CD8+ T cells sorted from blood, obtained at week 4, from a patient treated with tofacitinib. These receptors were collected from a human donor with alopecia areata.

The rearrangement uses TRBV7-2 and TRBJ2-1; D call uncertain. The germline CDR1 and CDR2 sequences are SGHTA and FQGNSA. Trimming took 6 bases from V and 1 from J, leaving 13 bases between them. The CDR3 sequence is 15 residues long. CDR3 in amino acids: CASSRGVGSYNEQFF. CDR3 in DNA: TGTGCCAGCAGTCGCGGAGTAGGATCCTACAATGAGCAGTTCTTC.

This clone was found a few times. This rearrangement joins TRBV29-1 to TRBJ2-5, with a tentative D call TRBD1 (5 bases). Germline loops: CDR1 SQVTM, CDR2 ANQGSEA. The CDR3 consists of 11 residues. V lost 5 bases, J lost 6 bases, and 10 bases lay in between. The CDR3 DNA reads TGCAGCGTTATTGGGGCGAAGACCCAGTACTTC. This translates into CSVIGAKTQYF.

The chain couples TRBV5-4 to TRBJ2-6; D assignment may be TRBD1 or TRBD2 (5 bases each). V gave up 0 bases and J gave up 4 bases, with 11 bases separating them. From germline, CDR1 is SGHNT and CDR2 YYREEE (reference sequence). The CDR3 contains 16 residues. DNA of the CDR3: TGTGCCAGCAGCTTGGTGGGGGTGGCGGGGGCCAACGTCCTGACTTTC. Its protein product is CASSLVGVAGANVLTF.

This chain connects TRBV29-1 to TRBJ2-1, with TRBD2 matching over 8 bases. The V segment lost 1 base and the J segment 4 bases; nucleotides outside the gene matches: 3. The CDR3 has 14 amino acids. The V gene's germline CDR1 is SQVTM and CDR2 ANQGSEA. CDR3 sequence reads: CSVEAGGKYNEQFF. The CDR3 region has the DNA TGCAGCGTTGAAGCGGGAGGGAAATACAATGAGCAGTTCTTC.

This clone was seen only a few times. Here the CDR3 DNA reads TGTGCCAGCATCACGGACAGGGGCTATGGCTACACCTTC. Residues: CASITDRGYGYTF. V gene TRBV7-9 combines with J gene TRBJ1-2; 9 positions agree with TRBD1. Germline-derived CDR1 and CDR2 are SEHNR and FQNEAQ (reference sequence). The CDR3 runs to 13 residues. The J segment lost 4 bases and the V segment lost 7 bases, leaving 4 bases of the junction unmatched. The full variable domain, its missing parts supplied by reference TRBV7-9 and TRBJ1-2, is DTGVSQNPRHKITKRGQNVTFRCDPISEHNRLYWYRQTLGQGPEFLTYFQNEAQLEKSRLLSDRFSAERPKGSFSTLEIQRTEQGDSAMYLCASITDRGYGYTFGSGTRLTVV.

The V and J genes are TRBV29-1 and TRBJ1-2, with D possibly TRBD1 on 6 matching bases. The V end was cut by 4 bases, the J end by 8 bases, with 11 bases between. Germline values: CDR1 SQVTM, CDR2 ANQGSEA. The CDR3 runs 11 residues. CDR3 loop: CSVVGGVGYTF. The CDR3 DNA sequence: TGCAGCGTTGTCGGGGGCGTAGGCTACACCTTC.

This clone showed up just a few times. The chain employs TRBV4-1 and TRBJ1-2; 7 bases are a match to TRBD1. Germline V gives CDR1 MGHRA, CDR2 YSYEKL. This CDR3 comprises 17 residues. Losses at the gene ends were 2 bases for V and 4 bases for J; bases not matched to a gene: 13. This chain's CDR3 is CASSQSRTGDFSYGYTF. In DNA form, the CDR3 reads TGCGCCAGCAGCCAATCAAGGACAGGAGATTTTTCCTATGGCTACACCTTC.

Only a few counts were recorded for this clone. The J gene is TRBJ2-7, the V gene TRBV7-2, with D possibly being TRBD2 (5 bases). V lost 3 bases, J lost 4 bases, and 19 bases lay in between. This CDR3 comprises 16 residues. Germline V gene sequence: CDR1 SGHTA, CDR2 FQGNSA. The CDR3 loop is CASSLGVGEEAYEQYF. The CDR3 nucleotides are TGTGCCAGCAGCTTGGGCGTGGGAGAGGAGGCTTACGAGCAGTACTTC.

In its sample, this clone was seen a few times. The rearrangement links TRBV9 to TRBJ2-5; 14 nucleotides line up with TRBD2. The DNA end lines up better with TRBJ2-7; the J call may be wrong. The CDR3 consists of 15 residues. Germline loops: CDR1 SGDLS, CDR2 YYNGEE. CDR3 region: CASSPGLAGAYEQYF. CDR3 nucleotides: TGTGCCAGCAGCCCGGGACTAGCGGGGGCCTACGAGCAGTACTTC.

The chain carries TRBV5-1 and TRBJ1-2; no clear D gene. V lost 1 base and J lost 6, with 13 bases in between. The CDR3 consists of 14 residues. Per the germline V gene, CDR1 is SGHRS and CDR2 is YFSETQ. As DNA, the CDR3 is TGCGCCAGCAGCTTGACAGTTCCTTCGGATGGCTACACCTTC. Encoded protein: CASSLTVPSDGYTF.

The V and J genes are TRBV5-1 and TRBJ2-5; tentative D call: TRBD1 (6 bases). V lost 0 bases and J 4 bases, leaving 10 bases between the germline ends. The germline V gene has CDR1 SGHRS and CDR2 YFSETQ. This CDR3 spans 14 amino acids. The CDR3 DNA is TGCGCCAGCAGCTTGGCAGGGGTGAGAGAGACCCAGTACTTC. It codes for CASSLAGVRETQYF.

The chain uses TRBV29-1 and TRBJ1-2; D ambiguous. V was pared by 0 bases and J by 3 bases, with 11 bases between. There are 14 residues in the CDR3. The germline V gene encodes CDR1 SQVTM and CDR2 ANQGSEA. In DNA, the CDR3 is TGCAGCGTTGAAGAAGCAGTGCTAGACTATGGCTACACCTTC. It specifies CSVEEAVLDYGYTF.

The chain links TRBV7-3 to TRBJ1-1; unclear D gene. The CDR3 spans 11 residues. Germline V lookup: CDR1 SGHTA, CDR2 FQGTGA. V lost 4 bases to trimming and J lost 8 bases, with 8 bases between them. For the CDR3, the DNA is TGTGCCAGCAGCTCTGGTTCCGAAGCTTTCTTT. Translating gives CASSSGSEAFF. The full variable domain, with the rest looked up from reference TRBV7-3 and TRBJ1-1, is GAGVSQTPSNKVTEKGKYVELRCDPISGHTALYWYRQSLGQGPEFLIYFQGTGAADDSGLPNDRFFAVRPEGSVSTLKIQRTERGDSAVYLCASSSGSEAFFGQGTRLTVV.

The chain has TRBV29-1 and TRBJ2-7, with 8 positions matching TRBD2. The V gene end was trimmed by 4 bases and the J gene end by 2 bases; junction bases not matched to a gene: 10. The V gene's germline CDR1 is SQVTM and CDR2 ANQGSEA. The CDR3 extends over 15 amino acids. CDR3 sequence: CSVVVASGYTYEQYF. DNA of the CDR3: TGCAGCGTTGTAGTTGCTAGCGGGTATACCTACGAGCAGTACTTC.

The gene calls are TRBV29-1 and TRBJ2-7; possible D gene TRBD1, 6 bases. This CDR3 contains 16 residues. With 0 bases removed from V and 3 bases from J, the gap between germline ends came to 18 bases. Germline CDR1 reads SQVTM; CDR2 reads ANQGSEA. CDR3 in amino acids: CSVEDGRDTTYYEQYF. DNA for the CDR3: TGCAGCGTTGAAGATGGTCGGGACACTACTTACTACGAGCAGTACTTC.

In its sample, this clone was seen a few times. V and J are TRBV7-8 and TRBJ2-5; D ambiguous. The end of the DNA fits TRBJ2-7 better, so the J call may be wrong. This CDR3 spans 12 amino acids. Germline V gives CDR1 SGHVS, CDR2 FQNEAQ. The CDR3 here is CASSLSKVEQYF. The CDR3 DNA reads as TGTGCCAGCAGCTTATCTAAGGTCGAGCAGTACTTC.

This clone was seen only a few times. This chain joins TRBV29-1 and TRBJ2-2, with 8 bases fitting TRBD2. The CDR3 is made up of 12 amino acids. CDR1 and CDR2 from the germline V gene are SQVTM and ANQGSEA. V was pared by 5 bases and J by 7 bases, with 3 bases of the junction left unmatched. The CDR3 region has the DNA TGCAGCGTTTGGCGGGAGGACGGGGAGCTGTTTTTT. It is translated as CSVWREDGELFF.

The CDR3 bases are TGTGCCAGCAGCGGGGGGACAGGGAGTTTCTACGAGCAGTACTTC. It specifies CASSGGTGSFYEQYF. The chain uses TRBV28 and TRBJ2-7; 9 bases are shared with TRBD1. CDR3 length equals 15 residues. The junction had 9 bases not matched to a gene; V was cut back by 6 bases and J by 3 bases. Germline loops: CDR1 MDHEN, CDR2 SYDVKM.

The chain joins TRBV27 to TRBJ2-1; TRBD1 might be the D (5 bases). Germline lookup yields CDR1 MNHEY and CDR2 SMNVEV (reference sequence). V lost 5 bases and J 7 bases, leaving 12 bases between the germline ends. The CDR3 covers 13 residues. CDR3 residues: CASSSQGGNEQFF. Here the CDR3 DNA reads TGTGCCAGCAGTAGTCAGGGTGGAAATGAGCAGTTCTTC.

This clone was counted a few times. The gene calls are TRBV6-5 and TRBJ2-7, with TRBD2 as a possible D gene (5 bases). The CDR3 extends over 14 amino acids. Germline V lookup: CDR1 MNHEY, CDR2 SVGAGI. Trimming took 5 bases from V and 0 from J, leaving 11 bases between them. CDR3 amino acids: CASSDYTSSYEQYF. The CDR3 nucleotides are TGTGCCAGCAGTGACTACACGAGCTCCTACGAGCAGTACTTC.

This clone has ten or more counts. The rearrangement joins TRBV4-1 to TRBJ2-6, with 8 bases lining up with TRBD1. The CDR3 loop spans 19 amino acids. J was trimmed by 2 bases and V by 4 bases; bases with no gene match: 13. Germline CDR1 and CDR2: MGHRA and YSYEKL. The CDR3 sequence is CASSLRTGSALAGANVLTF. CDR3 sequence (DNA): TGCGCCAGCAGCCTTAGGACAGGGTCGGCCCTAGCTGGGGCCAACGTCCTGACTTTC.

Only a few counts were recorded for this clone. This chain links TRBV29-1 with TRBJ2-2, with a tentative D call TRBD1 (5 bases). Germline assignment: CDR1 SQVTM and CDR2 ANQGSEA. Trimming removed 0 bases at V and 6 bases at J, with 11 bases between. CDR3 length: 14 amino acids. CDR3 protein: CSVEEGQGPGELFF. The CDR3 nucleotides read TGCAGCGTTGAAGAAGGCCAGGGCCCCGGGGAGCTGTTTTTT.

The chain couples TRBV11-2 to TRBJ2-3; unclear D gene. The germline V and J ends were trimmed by 11 bases and 6 bases, with 9 bases remaining between them. The CDR3 spans 10 residues. The germline gives CDR1 SGHAT, CDR2 FQNNGV. CDR3 in DNA: TGTGCCTTTCTGGCGGATACGCAGTATTTT. It yields the protein CAFLADTQYF.

This clone was seen more than once but under ten times. This sequence joins TRBV27 and TRBJ1-2, with D maybe TRBD1 (5 bases). Trimming took 5 bases from V and 1 from J, leaving 17 bases between them. This CDR3 is built from 16 residues. Germline lookup yields CDR1 MNHEY and CDR2 SMNVEV (reference sequence). This CDR3 is CASSGGDRLFNYGYTF. CDR3 in DNA: TGTGCCAGCAGTGGGGGAGACAGACTATTTAACTATGGCTACACCTTC.

The chain has TRBV29-1 and TRBJ2-6; D is unclear. V lost 4 bases to trimming and J lost 0 bases, with 4 bases between them. The V gene's germline CDR1 is SQVTM and CDR2 ANQGSEA. The CDR3 consists of 13 residues. The CDR3 bases are TGCAGCGTTGCTTCCTCTGGGGCCAACGTCCTGACTTTC. Its translation is CSVASSGANVLTF.